This TCR beta chain was sequenced during a study of CD8+CD57+ T cells in acquired aplastic anemia. Study-wide points: Patients versus controls showed no significant CD8+ Simpson's diversity difference.

With respect to this clonotype: What it recognizes is unknown.

The template for TCR beta VDJ and CDR3 sequence profiling was genomic DNA. TCRdb recomputed calls from the reads with MiXCR, one row per CDR3 protein. Among 120,000 or so distinct CDR3 sequences listed, 48% were seen once. Sequenced input: sorted CD4+, CD8+, or CD8+CD57+ T cells (not recorded which) from PBMCs. The TCR originated in a human donor in good health, serving as a control.

The CDR3 loop reads CAISVGTETQYF. CDR3 coding DNA: TGTGCCATCAGTGTAGGGACAGAGACCCAGTACTTC. The chain combines TRBV10-3 with TRBJ2-5; D may match TRBD1 or TRBD2 (5 bases each). This CDR3 is built from 12 residues. Trimming shortened V by 4 bases and J by 4 bases, and 7 bases separated the two germline ends. From germline, CDR1 is ENHRY and CDR2 SYGVKD.